This passage covers 10 T cell receptor beta chains from one sample sequenced in a study of blood T cell repertoires in COVID-19 (dated by TCRdb to 2020 to 2022). Libraries were constructed by the immunoSEQ multiplex PCR assay. Held by TCRdb, this immuneACCESS table contains in-frame sequences only and omits some clones. Under half of the omission traces to an unresolved V gene where checked; the cause of the rest is unknown. The sample contains around 76,000 clones, roughly 80% of them found a single time. The ten largest clones add up to 0.83% of the sample. The sample taken for sequencing was peripheral blood. Source of these receptors: a woman aged 65 to 85 with acute or convalescent COVID-19.

J is TRBJ1-1 and V is TRBV18; TRBD1 matches at 7 bases. Germline CDR1 is KGHSH and CDR2 is LQKENI. The CDR3 sequence is 14 residues long. With V trimmed by 2 bases and J by 11 bases, 11 bases remained unmatched. Written as DNA, the CDR3 is TGTGCCAGCTCACCAACTTGGGACAGCGAGGTGGCTTTCTTT. Protein: CASSPTWDSEVAFF.

This clone has more than one count but fewer than ten. V usage is TRBV19 and J usage is TRBJ2-2; 8 nucleotides align to TRBD1. With 7 bases clipped from V and 6 bases from J, the junction kept 10 bases outside the gene matches. The germline V gene has CDR1 LNHDA and CDR2 SQIVND (reference sequence). The CDR3 loop spans 15 amino acids. The CDR3 coding sequence is TGTGCCAGTAATACCGGGACAGGAGTCTCCGGGGAGCTGTTTTTT. It specifies CASNTGTGVSGELFF.

This chain links TRBV7-2 with TRBJ2-3, with 13 nucleotides matching TRBD2. This CDR3 has 16 amino acids. CDR1 is SGHTA and CDR2 is FQGNSA in the germline V gene. V lost 5 bases and J lost 4; bases outside the gene matches: 6. The CDR3 DNA reads as TGTGCCAGCAGCCCACTAGCGGGGGGGGTTGCAGATACGCAGTATTTT. Its translation: CASSPLAGGVADTQYF.

V gene TRBV5-1 combines with J gene TRBJ2-7; possibly TRBD1 for D (7 bases). Germline CDR1 SGHRS, CDR2 YFSETQ. The CDR3 is 14 residues long. V was trimmed by 4 bases and J by 4 bases, leaving 15 bases between them. The CDR3 region is CASSLSGGQYEQYF. Here the CDR3 DNA reads TGCGCCAGCAGCCTTTCCGGGGGACAGTACGAGCAGTACTTC. The entire variable domain, with the rest obtained from reference TRBV5-1 and TRBJ2-7, is as follows: KAGVTQTPRYLIKTRGQQVTLSCSPISGHRSVSWYQQTPGQGLQFLFEYFSETQRNKGNFPGRFSGRQFSNSRSEMNVSTLELGDSALYLCASSLSGGQYEQYFGPGTRLTVT.

This clone was seen just once. V is TRBV5-6 and J is TRBJ2-1; 9 positions agree with TRBD2. Per the germline V gene, CDR1 is SGHDT and CDR2 is YYEEEE. V trimming: 6 bases; J trimming: 4 bases; junction bases outside the gene matches: 8. This CDR3 is built from 15 residues. In DNA form, the CDR3 reads TGTGCCAGCATTAGTGGCGGGGGGGTGTACAATGAGCAGTTCTTC. Its translation: CASISGGGVYNEQFF.

The rearrangement uses TRBV5-1 and TRBJ2-3, with TRBD2 identical over 9 bases. CDR1 is SGHRS, CDR2 YFSETQ, per germline. This CDR3 has 16 amino acids. The V and J ends lost 2 bases and 0 bases, in that order; junction bases with no gene match: 4. CDR3 protein: CASSFRLAESTDTQYF. The CDR3 DNA is TGCGCCAGCAGCTTCCGACTAGCGGAGAGCACAGATACGCAGTATTTT.

The V and J genes are TRBV28 and TRBJ2-3; TRBD2 agrees at 9 bases. V lost 4 bases to trimming and J lost 3 bases; unmatched junction nucleotides: 11. CDR1 and CDR2 (germline): MDHEN, SYDVKM. This CDR3 region has 17 residues. CDR3 sequence: CASSSPRRGGGTDTQYF. In DNA form, the CDR3 reads TGTGCCAGCAGTTCCCCTAGACGCGGGGGGGGGACAGATACGCAGTATTTT.

The CDR3 here is CASSPVDQPGYGSELFF. The CDR3 DNA reads TGCGCCAGCAGCCCCGTAGACCAACCAGGGTACGGTTCGGAGCTGTTTTTT. The V call is TRBV5-1, the J call TRBJ2-2; a possible D gene is TRBD1 (5 bases). CDR1 and CDR2 (germline): SGHRS, YFSETQ. CDR3 length: 17 amino acids. V was shortened by 4 bases and J by 10 bases, with 26 bases between the two germline ends.

The chain carries TRBV28 and TRBJ2-2, with 7 nucleotides matching TRBD2. CDR3 length equals 15 residues. Germline V gene sequence: CDR1 MDHEN, CDR2 SYDVKM. V shed 2 bases and J 0 bases; nucleotides not matched to a gene: 0. CDR3: CASSLAGANTGELFF. CDR3 nucleotide sequence: TGTGCCAGCAGTTTAGCGGGAGCGAACACCGGGGAGCTGTTTTTT.

The V and J genes are TRBV3-1 (or the pseudogene TRBV3-2) and TRBJ2-1; D gene uncertain. The V gene lost 1 base and the J gene lost 4 bases, with 14 bases spanning the gap. Germline V lookup: CDR1 LGHDT, CDR2 YNNKEL (reference sequence). There are 16 residues in the CDR3. The CDR3 is CASSQAGIWPYNEQFF. CDR3 bases: TGTGCCAGCAGCCAAGCGGGTATTTGGCCATACAATGAGCAGTTCTTC.